Below, 8 T cell receptor beta chains from the same sample are listed, as sequenced in a study of beta chain features in type 1 diabetes (dated by TCRdb to the late 2010s). Library method: the immunoSEQ multiplex PCR assay. The High Capacity cDNA Reverse Transcription Kit was used to reverse transcribe all of the isolated RNA, meaning that expressed TCRB transcripts were what got sequenced. As stored in TCRdb, this immuneACCESS dataset retains in-frame rearrangements with V and J assigned. A fraction of the clones does not appear; measured against another copy, unresolved V genes explain less than half of the discrepancy, and the remainder lacks a known reason. The sample contains approximately 330,000 clones, 11% of them found a single time. The ten top clones hold about 0.014% of the sample. Material for sequencing was naive CD4+ T cells from blood. What the cell subset or site label conveys for this sample: true naive CD4+ T cells. The source is a woman in her 30s in good health.

In this sample, this clone turned up a few times. The V gene is TRBV28, the J gene TRBJ2-7; the D gene is possibly TRBD2 (6 bases). In germline, CDR1 is MDHEN, CDR2 SYDVKM. This CDR3 is 16 amino acids long. The V and J ends lost 3 bases and 3 bases respectively, with 18 bases between them. The CDR3 protein is CASSFPLVSGDYEQYF. CDR3 DNA sequence: TGTGCCAGCAGTTTCCCACTAGTTTCGGGGGACTACGAGCAGTACTTC.

V is TRBV4-2 and J is TRBJ2-7, with 7 bases fitting TRBD2. J was trimmed by 9 bases and V by 1 base; bases with no gene match: 12. Germline V gene data show CDR1 as LGHNA and CDR2 as YNFKEQ. The CDR3 contains 15 residues. CDR3 residues: CASSQALAAAGGQYF. The CDR3 nucleotides read TGTGCCAGCAGCCAAGCCCTAGCGGCTGCCGGGGGGCAGTACTTC.

This clone was observed a handful of times. The CDR3: CASSPGQGARGANVLTF. The CDR3 nucleotides read TGTGCCAGCAGTCCGGGACAGGGGGCGCGGGGGGCCAACGTCCTGACTTTC. V is TRBV27 and J is TRBJ2-6; 12 nucleotides line up with TRBD1. CDR1 is MNHEY and CDR2 is SMNVEV in the germline V gene (reference sequence). Trimming took 5 bases from V and 4 from J; bases not matched to a gene: 6. This CDR3 region has 17 residues.

This clone has only a few counts. The chain joins TRBV30 to TRBJ2-7; D is perhaps TRBD2 (5 bases). The CDR3 runs to 12 residues. Trimming took 4 bases from V and 4 from J, leaving 11 bases between them. Germline V CDR1 and CDR2: GTSNPN, SVGIG (reference sequence). This CDR3 is CAWTGVGYEQYF. CDR3 bases: TGTGCCTGGACCGGGGTAGGGTACGAGCAGTACTTC. Variable domain in full (rest from reference TRBV30 and TRBJ2-7): SQTIHQWPATLVQPVGSPLSLECTVEGTSNPNLYWYRQAAGRGLQLLFYSVGIGQISSEVPQNLSASRPQDRQFILSSKKLLLSDSGFYLCAWTGVGYEQYFGPGTRLTVT.

This chain joins TRBV5-1 and TRBJ2-1, with D perhaps matching TRBD2 (5 bases). Trimming took 0 bases from V and 5 from J, leaving 12 bases between them. There are 15 residues in the CDR3. Germline CDR1 is SGHRS and CDR2 is YFSETQ. CDR3: CASSLEASRHNEQFF. CDR3 sequence (DNA): TGCGCCAGCAGCTTGGAGGCTAGCAGACACAATGAGCAGTTCTTC.

In its sample, this clone was seen a few times. This chain joins TRBV28 and TRBJ1-1; D perhaps matches TRBD1 (5 bases). Looked up from germline, CDR1 is MDHEN and CDR2 is SYDVKM. Trimming stripped 6 bases from V and 8 bases from J, with 13 bases between. The CDR3 has 12 residues. The chain's CDR3 is CASSRQGGEAFF. The CDR3, as DNA: TGTGCCAGCAGCCGCCAGGGCGGAGAAGCTTTCTTT. Full variable domain (outside the CDR3, taken from reference TRBV28 and TRBJ1-1): DVKVTQSSRYLVKRTGEKVFLECVQDMDHENMFWYRQDPGLGLRLIYFSYDVKMKEKGDIPEGYSVSREKKERFSLILESASTNQTSMYLCASSRQGGEAFFGQGTRLTVV.

The chain recombines TRBV5-4 with TRBJ2-1; 9 bases are shared with TRBD2. Germline lookup yields CDR1 SGHNT and CDR2 YYREEE (reference sequence). The length of the CDR3 is 16 residues. V lost 0 bases, J lost 3 bases, and 4 bases stayed unmatched. CDR3 bases: TGTGCCAGCAGCTTGGCCCCTAGCGGGAACTACAATGAGCAGTTCTTC. This translates into CASSLAPSGNYNEQFF.

This chain connects TRBV27 to TRBJ2-3, with 8 bases that match TRBD2. Germline CDR1 and CDR2: MNHEY and SMNVEV (reference sequence). The CDR3 is made up of 15 amino acids. Germline trimming cut 6 bases from V and 3 bases from J; bases unmatched to any gene: 8. CDR3 sequence (DNA): TGTGCCAGCAGGCCGACTAGCGTAAAAACAGATACGCAGTATTTT. It translates to CASRPTSVKTDTQYF.